Presented here are 10 T cell receptor beta chains from one specimen sequenced in a study of T cell responses to AZD1222 COVID-19 vaccine. The assay was immunoSEQ multiplex PCR, and TCRdb's table has in-frame clones only and misses some. The sample yields about 180,000 clones, nearly 95% seen once. The source material was peripheral blood, sampled 28 days after the second AZD1222 dose. These receptors were taken from an adult who received the AZD1222 COVID-19 vaccine.

This sequence joins TRBV9 and TRBJ1-3, with D possibly matching TRBD1 (6 bases). Trimming removed 0 bases from V and 4 bases from J, with 14 bases in between. The CDR3 loop spans 16 amino acids. Germline-derived CDR1 and CDR2 are SGDLS and YYNGEE. CDR3 protein: CASSVATGSLGNTIYF. CDR3 DNA sequence: TGTGCCAGCAGCGTAGCTACAGGGTCGTTGGGAAACACCATATATTTT.

The rearrangement uses TRBV7-2 and TRBJ2-4; TRBD2 agrees at 7 bases. The V gene's germline CDR1 is SGHTA and CDR2 FQGNSA. The CDR3 loop spans 15 amino acids. Trimming removed 2 bases from V and 7 bases from J; junction bases left unmatched: 8. CDR3 bases: TGTGCCAGCAGCTTAATAGGAGCGGGACTGAACATTCAGTACTTC. The encoded protein is CASSLIGAGLNIQYF.

The chain combines TRBV5-1 with TRBJ1-1; D unresolved. V was clipped by 3 bases and J by 5 bases, with 11 bases between them. Germline CDR1 and CDR2: SGHRS and YFSETQ. The CDR3 has 13 amino acids. The DNA of the CDR3 is TGCGCCAGCAGCTCCTCTGGGTTGACTGAAGCTTTCTTT. Translated: CASSSSGLTEAFF.

V gene TRBV4-2 combines with J gene TRBJ1-4; TRBD1 is a possible D gene (5 bases). V was cut by 1 base and J by 0 bases, with 15 bases left in between. From germline, CDR1 is LGHNA and CDR2 YNFKEQ. This CDR3 contains 18 residues. This CDR3 is CASSQVKGIVTTNEKLFF. CDR3 coding DNA: TGTGCCAGCAGCCAAGTAAAGGGGATAGTAACAACTAATGAAAAACTGTTTTTT.

This clone was seen just once. The J gene is TRBJ1-3, the V gene TRBV11-2; D is perhaps TRBD1 (6 bases). The germline V and J ends were trimmed by 5 bases and 3 bases, with 17 bases remaining between them. Germline CDR1 and CDR2: SGHAT and FQNNGV. This CDR3 is 16 amino acids long. The CDR3 region is CASSHIQGSGGNTIYF. The CDR3 DNA follows: TGTGCCAGCAGCCACATACAGGGATCGGGTGGAAACACCATATATTTT.

The rearrangement uses TRBV6-4 and TRBJ1-1; D unclear. This CDR3 comprises 13 residues. Germline lookup yields CDR1 MRHNA and CDR2 SNTAGT. Trimming took 4 bases from V and 2 from J, leaving 8 bases between them. DNA for the CDR3: TGTGCCAGCAGTGCTAAAAAAAACACTGAAGCTTTCTTT. Amino acids: CASSAKKNTEAFF.

This rearrangement joins TRBV18 to TRBJ1-1; D gene uncertain. The ends were cut back, 5 bases at V and 3 bases at J, with 4 bases in the middle. From germline, CDR1 is KGHSH and CDR2 LQKENI. The CDR3 is 11 amino acids. The CDR3 DNA reads as TGTGCCAGCTCAGGGGACACTGAAGCTTTCTTT. Translating it yields CASSGDTEAFF. The variable domain in full, completed from reference TRBV18 and TRBJ1-1, reads NAGVMQNPRHLVRRRGQEARLRCSPMKGHSHVYWYRQLPEEGLKFMVYLQKENIIDESGMPKERFSAEFPKEGPSILRIQQVVRGDSAAYFCASSGDTEAFFGQGTRLTVV.

The rearrangement uses TRBV30 and TRBJ2-2, with D perhaps matching TRBD1 (5 bases). Trimming cost V 3 bases and J 2 bases, with 13 bases left between them. This CDR3 comprises 15 residues. Germline V gives CDR1 GTSNPN, CDR2 SVGIG (reference sequence). The CDR3 loop is CAWRGDRKNTGELFF. CDR3 nucleotides: TGTGCCTGGAGAGGTGACAGAAAAAACACCGGGGAGCTGTTTTTT. Filled out from reference TRBV30 and TRBJ2-2, the complete variable domain reads SQTIHQWPATLVQPVGSPLSLECTVEGTSNPNLYWYRQAAGRGLQLLFYSVGIGQISSEVPQNLSASRPQDRQFILSSKKLLLSDSGFYLCAWRGDRKNTGELFFGEGSRLTVL.

The chain is built from TRBV24-1 and TRBJ2-5, with D perhaps matching TRBD1 (6 bases). This CDR3 contains 13 residues. Germline loops: CDR1 KGHDR, CDR2 SFDVKD. Trimming removed 6 bases at V and 0 bases at J, with 7 bases between. The CDR3: CATSSGDQETQYF. Written as DNA, the CDR3 is TGTGCCACCAGTTCAGGGGACCAAGAGACCCAGTACTTC.

V is TRBV5-4 and J is TRBJ2-7; D perhaps matches TRBD2 (7 bases). CDR1 is SGHNT and CDR2 is YYREEE in the germline V gene (reference sequence). With 4 bases removed from V and 2 bases from J, the gap between germline ends came to 19 bases. CDR3 length equals 16 residues. DNA for the CDR3: TGTGCCAGCAGCCCCTGGGGGCTAGCGGAGACCTACGAGCAGTACTTC. Its translation is CASSPWGLAETYEQYF.